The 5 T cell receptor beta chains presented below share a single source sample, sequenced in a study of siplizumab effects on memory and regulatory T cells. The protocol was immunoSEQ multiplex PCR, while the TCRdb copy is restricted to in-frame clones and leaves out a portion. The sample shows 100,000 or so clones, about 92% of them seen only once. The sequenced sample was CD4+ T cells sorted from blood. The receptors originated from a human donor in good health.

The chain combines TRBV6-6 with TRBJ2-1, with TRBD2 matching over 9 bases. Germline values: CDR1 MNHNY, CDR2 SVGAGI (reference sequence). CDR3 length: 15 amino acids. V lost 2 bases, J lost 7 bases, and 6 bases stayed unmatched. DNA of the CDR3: TGTGCCAGCAGTTACGGGTTAGCGGGAGAAAATGAGCAGTTCTTC. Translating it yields CASSYGLAGENEQFF.

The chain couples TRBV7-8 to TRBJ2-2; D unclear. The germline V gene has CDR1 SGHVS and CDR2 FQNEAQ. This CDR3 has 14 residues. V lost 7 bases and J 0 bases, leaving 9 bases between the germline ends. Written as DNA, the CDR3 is TGTGCCAGCAAGCTAGGCGCGAACACCGGGGAGCTGTTTTTT. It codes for CASKLGANTGELFF.

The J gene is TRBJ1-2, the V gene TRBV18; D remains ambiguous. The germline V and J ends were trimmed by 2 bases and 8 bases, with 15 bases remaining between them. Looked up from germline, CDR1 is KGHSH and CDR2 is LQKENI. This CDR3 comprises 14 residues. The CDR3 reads CASSPGNRHQGYTF. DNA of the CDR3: TGTGCCAGCTCACCAGGGAACCGACACCAGGGCTACACCTTC.

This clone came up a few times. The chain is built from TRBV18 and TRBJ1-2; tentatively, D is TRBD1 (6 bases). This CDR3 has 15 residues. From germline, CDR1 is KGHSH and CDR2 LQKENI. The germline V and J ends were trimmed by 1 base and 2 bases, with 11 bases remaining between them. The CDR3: CASSPRDRSNYGYTF. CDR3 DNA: TGTGCCAGCTCACCACGCGACAGGTCCAACTATGGCTACACCTTC.

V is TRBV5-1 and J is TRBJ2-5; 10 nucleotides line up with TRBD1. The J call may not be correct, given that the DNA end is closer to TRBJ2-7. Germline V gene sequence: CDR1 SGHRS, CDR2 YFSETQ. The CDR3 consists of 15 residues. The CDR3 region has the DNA TGCGCCAGCAGCTTAGCGGGACAGGGGTCCTACGAGCAGTACTTC. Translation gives CASSLAGQGSYEQYF.